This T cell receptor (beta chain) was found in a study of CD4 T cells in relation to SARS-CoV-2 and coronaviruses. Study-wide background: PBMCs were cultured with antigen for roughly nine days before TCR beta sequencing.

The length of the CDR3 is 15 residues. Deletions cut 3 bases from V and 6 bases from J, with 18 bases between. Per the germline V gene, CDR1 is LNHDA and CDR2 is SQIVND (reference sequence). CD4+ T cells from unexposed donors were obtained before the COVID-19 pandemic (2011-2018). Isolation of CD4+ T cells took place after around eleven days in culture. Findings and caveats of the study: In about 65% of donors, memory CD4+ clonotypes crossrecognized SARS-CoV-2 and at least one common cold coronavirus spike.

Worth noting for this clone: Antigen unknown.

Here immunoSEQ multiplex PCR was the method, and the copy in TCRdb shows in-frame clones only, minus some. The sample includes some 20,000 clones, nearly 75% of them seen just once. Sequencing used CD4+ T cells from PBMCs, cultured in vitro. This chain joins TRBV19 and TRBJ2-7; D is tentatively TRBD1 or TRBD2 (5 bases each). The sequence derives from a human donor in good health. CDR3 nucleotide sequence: TGTGCCAGTAGTATTGCCGGGAATATGGGGGTCGAGCAGTACTTC. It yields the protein CASSIAGNMGVEQYF.